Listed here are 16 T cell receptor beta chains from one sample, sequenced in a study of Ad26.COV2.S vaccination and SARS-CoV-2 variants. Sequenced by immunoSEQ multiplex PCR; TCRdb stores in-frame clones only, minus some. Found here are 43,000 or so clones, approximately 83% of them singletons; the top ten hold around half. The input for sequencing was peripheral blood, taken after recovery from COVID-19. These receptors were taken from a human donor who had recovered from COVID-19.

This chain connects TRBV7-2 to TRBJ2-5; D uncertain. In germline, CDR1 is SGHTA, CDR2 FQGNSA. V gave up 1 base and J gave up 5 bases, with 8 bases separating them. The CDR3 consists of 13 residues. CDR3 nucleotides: TGTGCCAGCAGCTTAGTCCGGTCCGAGACCCAGTACTTC. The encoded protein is CASSLVRSETQYF.

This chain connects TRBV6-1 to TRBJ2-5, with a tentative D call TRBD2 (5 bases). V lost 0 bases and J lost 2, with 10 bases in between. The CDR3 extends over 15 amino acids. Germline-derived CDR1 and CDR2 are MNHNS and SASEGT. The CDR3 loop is CASSEAGGPQETQYF. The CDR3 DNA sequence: TGTGCCAGCAGTGAAGCTGGAGGACCTCAAGAGACCCAGTACTTC.

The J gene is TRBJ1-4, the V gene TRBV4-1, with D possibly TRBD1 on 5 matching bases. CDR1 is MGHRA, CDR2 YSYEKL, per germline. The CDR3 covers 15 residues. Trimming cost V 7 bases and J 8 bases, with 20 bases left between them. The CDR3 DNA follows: TGCGCCAGCACCTCTCTCGGGACGTCCTCAGAAAAACTGTTTTTT. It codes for CASTSLGTSSEKLFF.

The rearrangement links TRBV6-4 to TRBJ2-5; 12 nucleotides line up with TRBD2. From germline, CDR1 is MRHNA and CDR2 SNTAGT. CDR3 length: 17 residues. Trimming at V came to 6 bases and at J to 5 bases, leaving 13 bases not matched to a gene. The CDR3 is CASRVPSGGAFRETQYF. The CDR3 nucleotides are TGTGCCAGCAGGGTTCCTAGCGGGGGGGCCTTTAGGGAGACCCAGTACTTC.

The CDR3 loop reads CGGRGPAENTEAFF. The CDR3 bases are TGCGGAGGCAGGGGTCCGGCCGAGAACACTGAAGCTTTCTTT. The rearrangement joins TRBV4-1 to TRBJ1-1; the D gene is possibly TRBD1 (6 bases). This CDR3 is built from 14 residues. Germline lookup yields CDR1 MGHRA and CDR2 YSYEKL.

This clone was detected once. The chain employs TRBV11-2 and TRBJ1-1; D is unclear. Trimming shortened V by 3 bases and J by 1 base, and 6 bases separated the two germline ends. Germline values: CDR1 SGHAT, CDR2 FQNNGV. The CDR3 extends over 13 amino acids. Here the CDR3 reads CASSFVENTEAFF. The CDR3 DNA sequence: TGTGCCAGCAGCTTCGTGGAGAACACTGAAGCTTTCTTT. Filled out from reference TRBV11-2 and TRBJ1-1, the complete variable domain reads EAGVAQSPRYKIIEKRQSVAFWCNPISGHATLYWYQQILGQGPKLLIQFQNNGVVDDSQLPKDRFSAERLKGVDSTLKIQPAKLEDSAVYLCASSFVENTEAFFGQGTRLTVV.

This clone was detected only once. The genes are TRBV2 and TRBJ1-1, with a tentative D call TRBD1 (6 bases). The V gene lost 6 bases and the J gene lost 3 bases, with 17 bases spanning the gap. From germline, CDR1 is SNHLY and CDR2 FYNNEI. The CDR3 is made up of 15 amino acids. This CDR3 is CASRVGRRGDTEAFF. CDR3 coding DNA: TGTGCCAGCAGAGTCGGACGAAGGGGGGACACTGAAGCTTTCTTT.

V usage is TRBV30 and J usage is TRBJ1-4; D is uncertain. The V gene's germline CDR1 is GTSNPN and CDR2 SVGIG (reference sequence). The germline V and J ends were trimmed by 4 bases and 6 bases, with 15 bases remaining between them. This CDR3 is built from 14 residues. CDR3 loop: CAWNKGIVDEKLFF. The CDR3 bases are TGTGCCTGGAATAAGGGAATAGTGGATGAAAAACTGTTTTTT.

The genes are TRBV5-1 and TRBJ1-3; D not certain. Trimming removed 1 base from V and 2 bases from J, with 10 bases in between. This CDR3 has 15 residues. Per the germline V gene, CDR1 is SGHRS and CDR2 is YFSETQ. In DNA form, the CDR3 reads TGCGCCAGCAGCTTGTCGGATCCCCCTGGAAACACCATATATTTT. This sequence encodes CASSLSDPPGNTIYF.

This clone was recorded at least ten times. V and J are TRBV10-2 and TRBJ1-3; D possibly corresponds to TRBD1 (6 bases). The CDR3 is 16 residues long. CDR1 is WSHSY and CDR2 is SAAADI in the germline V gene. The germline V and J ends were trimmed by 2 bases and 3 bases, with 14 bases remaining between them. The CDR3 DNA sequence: TGCGCCAGCAGTGAGCCGGGCGGACAGAATGGAAACACCATATATTTT. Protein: CASSEPGGQNGNTIYF.

DNA of the CDR3: TGTGCCAGCAGCGGCCGCCTTAGCGGTAGCTCCTACAATGAGCAGTTCTTC. Amino acids: CASSGRLSGSSYNEQFF. The gene calls are TRBV2 and TRBJ2-1; D may be TRBD2 (6 bases). The CDR3 runs to 17 residues. V was trimmed by 6 bases and J by 0 bases, leaving 18 bases between them. CDR1 is SNHLY, CDR2 FYNNEI, per germline.

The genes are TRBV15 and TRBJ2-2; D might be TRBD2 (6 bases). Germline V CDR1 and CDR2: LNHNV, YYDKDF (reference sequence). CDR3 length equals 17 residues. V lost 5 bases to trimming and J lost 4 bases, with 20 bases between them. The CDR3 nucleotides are TGTGCCACCAGCCGGGCCGGGGGAGTGGTGGGCACCGGGGAGCTGTTTTTT. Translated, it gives CATSRAGGVVGTGELFF.

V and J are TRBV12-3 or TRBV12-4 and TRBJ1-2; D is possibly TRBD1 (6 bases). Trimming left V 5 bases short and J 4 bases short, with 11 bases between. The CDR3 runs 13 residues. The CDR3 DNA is TGTGCCAGCAGTCCCGACAGGTTCTATGGCTACACCTTC. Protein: CASSPDRFYGYTF.

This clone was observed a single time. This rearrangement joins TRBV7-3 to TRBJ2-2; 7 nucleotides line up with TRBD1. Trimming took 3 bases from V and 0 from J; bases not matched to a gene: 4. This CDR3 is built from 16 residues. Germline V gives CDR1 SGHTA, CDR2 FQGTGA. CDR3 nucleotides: TGTGCCAGCAGCTTTACAGGGGTCCCGAACACCGGGGAGCTGTTTTTT. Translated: CASSFTGVPNTGELFF.

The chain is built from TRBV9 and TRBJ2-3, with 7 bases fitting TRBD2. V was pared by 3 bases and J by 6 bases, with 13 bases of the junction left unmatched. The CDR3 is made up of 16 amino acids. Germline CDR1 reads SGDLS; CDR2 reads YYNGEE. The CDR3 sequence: CASSDPSRAGRDTQYF. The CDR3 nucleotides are TGTGCCAGCAGCGATCCCTCCAGGGCCGGGAGGGATACGCAGTATTTT. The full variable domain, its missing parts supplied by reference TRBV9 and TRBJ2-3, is DSGVTQTPKHLITATGQRVTLRCSPRSGDLSVYWYQQSLDQGLQFLIQYYNGEERAKGNILERFSAQQFPDLHSELNLSSLELGDSALYFCASSDPSRAGRDTQYFGPGTRLTVL.

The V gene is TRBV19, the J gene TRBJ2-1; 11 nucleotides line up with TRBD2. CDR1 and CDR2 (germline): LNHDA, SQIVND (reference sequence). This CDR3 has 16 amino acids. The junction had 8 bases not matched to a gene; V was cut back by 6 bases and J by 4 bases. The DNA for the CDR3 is TGTGCCAGTAGGGAGTTACTAGCGGGGGATTACAATGAGCAGTTCTTC. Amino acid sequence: CASRELLAGDYNEQFF.